The T cell receptor beta chain described here comes from a study of blood T cell repertoires in COVID-19. As for the study in general: Researchers got acute and convalescent COVID-19 samples from the United States, Italy and Spain. Sources were T cells, B-cell-depleted T cells, or PBMCs; the material itself was cDNA or gDNA.

The V end lost 4 bases, the J end lost 0 bases, and 13 bases lay between the germline ends. The CDR3 has 15 amino acids. In germline, CDR1 is LGHDT, CDR2 YNNKEL (reference sequence). Original handling: Reference gene primer amplification gave nucleated cell count estimates. Produced via immunoSEQ multiplex PCR; TCRdb's table is partial and in-frame only. V and J calls plus clone size are reproduced from that table; the DNA served to infer D and trimming. The sample contains more than 90,000 clones, around nine tenths of which appear only once. Sequencing used peripheral blood. This sequence originates from a man aged 35 to 55 with acute or convalescent COVID-19. The chain has TRBV3-1 (or the pseudogene TRBV3-2) and TRBJ2-7; D may be TRBD2 (5 bases). This CDR3 is CASSLKGDLSYEQYF. Written as DNA, the CDR3 is TGTGCCAGCAGCCTCAAGGGAGATCTCTCCTACGAGCAGTACTTC.